Below, 15 T cell receptor beta chains from the same sample are listed, as sequenced in a study of blood T cells in healthy people across ages. Primed by a sample-barcoded 5' primer and a J-beta primer mix, a second PCR proceeded for roughly 7 to 11 cycles. TCRdb reanalysed the 5' RACE reads using MiXCR and keeps one entry per CDR3 protein. The profile covers 790,000 or so distinct CDR3 sequences, with around three fifths appearing a single time and about 26% taken by the ten largest. Sequencing was done on a sample of blood. All receptors come from a man in his forties or fifties in good health.

This chain links TRBV24-1 with TRBJ2-1, with D tentatively TRBD1 (5 bases). V was clipped by 0 bases and J by 4 bases, with 6 bases between them. The CDR3 spans 14 residues. Germline assignment: CDR1 KGHDR and CDR2 SFDVKD. CDR3 DNA: TGTGCCACCAGTGATTTGCAGGGATACAATGAGCAGTTCTTC. This gives the protein CATSDLQGYNEQFF.

In this sample, this clonotype turned up a few times. The CDR3: CASSPSPWTGYYNEQFF. The CDR3 nucleotides read TGTGCCAGCAGTCCCTCTCCTTGGACAGGATACTACAATGAGCAGTTCTTC. V and J are TRBV28 and TRBJ2-1; 7 bases match TRBD1. CDR3 size: 17 residues. V trimming: 5 bases; J trimming: 3 bases; junction bases outside the gene matches: 13. The germline gives CDR1 MDHEN, CDR2 SYDVKM.

The rearrangement joins TRBV4-2 to TRBJ1-5; 9 nucleotides agree with TRBD1. With V trimmed by 4 bases and J by 5 bases, 9 bases remained unmatched. Germline V gives CDR1 LGHNA, CDR2 YNFKEQ. The CDR3 is 16 amino acids. Here the CDR3 reads CASSPIPGQGYQPQHF. The CDR3 DNA reads as TGTGCCAGCAGCCCCATTCCGGGACAGGGCTATCAGCCCCAGCATTTT.

The chain combines TRBV19 with TRBJ2-1, with D maybe TRBD1 (5 bases). The germline CDR1 and CDR2 sequences are LNHDA and SQIVND (reference sequence). The CDR3 spans 13 residues. Deletions cut 9 bases from V and 4 bases from J, with 13 bases between. CDR3 coding DNA: TGTGCCAGCTTAGGGGTGGGGTACAATGAGCAGTTCTTC. Amino acids: CASLGVGYNEQFF. The variable domain in full, with the rest retrieved from reference TRBV19 and TRBJ2-1, is DGGITQSPKYLFRKEGQNVTLSCEQNLNHDAMYWYRQDPGQGLRLIYYSQIVNDFQKGDIAEGYSVSREKKESFPLTVTSAQKNPTAFYLCASLGVGYNEQFFGPGTRLTVL.

This chain connects TRBV6-1 to TRBJ1-4, with 9 bases fitting TRBD1. The V gene end was trimmed by 6 bases and the J gene end by 5 bases; junction bases not matched to a gene: 4. CDR3 length: 14 amino acids. CDR1 and CDR2 from the germline V gene are MNHNS and SASEGT. The CDR3 coding sequence is TGTGCCAGCAGCGATGGACAGGGGAATGAAAAACTGTTTTTT. Translating it yields CASSDGQGNEKLFF.

This clonotype was picked up a small number of times. This chain links TRBV29-1 with TRBJ2-2, with 9 bases identical to TRBD1. The CDR3 runs 14 residues. The V segment lost 8 bases and the J segment 6 bases; nucleotides outside the gene matches: 10. From germline, CDR1 is SQVTM and CDR2 ANQGSEA. The CDR3 here is CSTRTGVVPGELFF. The CDR3 DNA follows: TGCAGCACCCGGACAGGGGTTGTCCCCGGGGAGCTGTTTTTT.

This clonotype was counted only a few times. J is TRBJ2-4 and V is TRBV15; 11 bases are a match to TRBD2. Judging by the DNA end, TRBJ2-7 fits better; the J call may be wrong. Germline assignment: CDR1 LNHNV and CDR2 YYDKDF (reference sequence). The CDR3 has 15 residues. The DNA for the CDR3 is TGTGCCACCAGCAGTGAGACTAGCGGGACCTACGAGCAGTACTTC. Amino acids: CATSSETSGTYEQYF.

This clonotype has a handful of counts. The chain has TRBV10-2 and TRBJ2-7; a possible D gene is TRBD1 (5 bases). The CDR3 has 16 residues. Trimming cost V 0 bases and J 1 base, with 13 bases left between them. Looked up from germline, CDR1 is WSHSY and CDR2 is SAAADI. The CDR3 protein is CASSESPRRVSYEQYF. Here the CDR3 DNA reads TGCGCCAGCAGTGAGTCGCCACGCAGGGTGTCCTACGAGCAGTACTTC.

The chain links TRBV9 to TRBJ1-1; D remains ambiguous. Germline loops: CDR1 SGDLS, CDR2 YYNGEE. This CDR3 is built from 12 residues. The V end lost 0 bases, the J end lost 9 bases, and 9 bases lay between the germline ends. The CDR3 spells CASSVEAEKAFF. CDR3 in DNA: TGTGCCAGCAGCGTAGAAGCGGAGAAAGCTTTCTTT.

The CDR3 coding sequence is TGCAGTGCTAGTCTCGGGAGAGGAGGCAATGAGCAGTTCTTC. Translation gives CSASLGRGGNEQFF. The rearrangement joins TRBV20-1 to TRBJ2-1; D perhaps matches TRBD2 (6 bases). There are 14 residues in the CDR3. CDR1 is DFQATT and CDR2 is SNEGSKA in the germline V gene (reference sequence). The ends were cut back, 3 bases at V and 6 bases at J, with 15 bases in the middle.

This chain joins TRBV5-1 and TRBJ2-1; D is perhaps TRBD1 (5 bases). V shed 4 bases and J shed 8 bases, with 13 bases lying between them. Germline-derived CDR1 and CDR2 are SGHRS and YFSETQ. There are 13 residues in the CDR3. The CDR3 reads CASSVSQGHEQFF. CDR3 sequence (DNA): TGCGCCAGCAGCGTCAGCCAGGGCCATGAGCAGTTCTTC.

The gene calls are TRBV25-1 and TRBJ2-4; 9 bases line up with TRBD1. The J call may be wrong; the DNA end is better matched by TRBJ2-7. This CDR3 comprises 16 residues. The germline CDR1 and CDR2 sequences are MGHDK and SYGVNS. CDR3 protein: CASSATGTGTSYEQYF. The CDR3 DNA follows: TGTGCCAGCAGTGCAACCGGGACAGGGACGTCCTACGAGCAGTACTTC.

The rearrangement joins TRBV2 to TRBJ2-2, with 9 bases identical to TRBD1. The junction had 5 bases not matched to a gene; V was cut back by 7 bases and J by 5 bases. The CDR3 has 14 residues. CDR1 and CDR2 from the germline V gene are SNHLY and FYNNEI. The CDR3 spells CASKQGAQTGELFF. The CDR3 DNA reads TGTGCCAGCAAACAGGGGGCTCAAACCGGGGAGCTGTTTTTT.

The chain is built from TRBV12-3 or TRBV12-4 and TRBJ2-3; 9 bases are a match to TRBD2. The CDR3 is 16 residues long. The trim removed 5 bases at V and 1 base at J, leaving 7 bases unmatched. The CDR3 region has the DNA TGTGCCAGCAGTCCACTGGCGGGAGGGGGCACAGATACGCAGTATTTT. Amino acid sequence: CASSPLAGGGTDTQYF.

There are a few counts of this clonotype. The gene calls are TRBV11-1 and TRBJ2-3; 11 nucleotides match TRBD1. This CDR3 comprises 23 residues. Germline loops: CDR1 SGHAT, CDR2 FQDESV (reference sequence). V lost 4 bases to trimming and J lost 2 bases; unmatched junction nucleotides: 26. As DNA, the CDR3 is TGTGCCAGCAGCTCACATCGAACCCCCCGGACAGGGGGCAATCTGTGGTTCACAGATACGCAGTATTTT. It codes for CASSSHRTPRTGGNLWFTDTQYF.